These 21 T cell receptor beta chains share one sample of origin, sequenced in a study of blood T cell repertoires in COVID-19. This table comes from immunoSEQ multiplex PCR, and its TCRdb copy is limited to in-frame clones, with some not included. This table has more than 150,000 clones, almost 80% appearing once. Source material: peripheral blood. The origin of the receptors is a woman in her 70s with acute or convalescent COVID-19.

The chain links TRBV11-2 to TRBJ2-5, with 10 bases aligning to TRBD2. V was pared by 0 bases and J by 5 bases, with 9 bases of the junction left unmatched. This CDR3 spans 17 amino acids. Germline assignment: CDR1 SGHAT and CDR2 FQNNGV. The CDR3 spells CASSLDGGLAAGETQYF. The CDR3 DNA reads TGTGCCAGCAGCTTAGATGGCGGACTAGCGGCCGGTGAGACCCAGTACTTC. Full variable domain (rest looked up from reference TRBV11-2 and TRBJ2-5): EAGVAQSPRYKIIEKRQSVAFWCNPISGHATLYWYQQILGQGPKLLIQFQNNGVVDDSQLPKDRFSAERLKGVDSTLKIQPAKLEDSAVYLCASSLDGGLAAGETQYFGPGTRLLVL.

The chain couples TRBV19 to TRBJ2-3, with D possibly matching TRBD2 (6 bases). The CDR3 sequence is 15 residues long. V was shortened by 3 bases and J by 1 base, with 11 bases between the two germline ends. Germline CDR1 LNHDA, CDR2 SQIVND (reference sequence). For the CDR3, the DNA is TGTGCCAGTAGTATTCTTTCTAGCGGCACAGATACGCAGTATTTT. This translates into CASSILSSGTDTQYF.

The DNA of the CDR3 is TGTGCCAGCTCACTCACGCGACAGGTGACGGGCTCTGGAAACACCATATATTTT. This translates into CASSLTRQVTGSGNTIYF. V usage is TRBV18 and J usage is TRBJ1-3; a possible D gene is TRBD1 (6 bases). Germline V CDR1 and CDR2: KGHSH, LQKENI. CDR3 length: 18 amino acids. V lost 4 bases and J lost 0, with 19 bases in between.

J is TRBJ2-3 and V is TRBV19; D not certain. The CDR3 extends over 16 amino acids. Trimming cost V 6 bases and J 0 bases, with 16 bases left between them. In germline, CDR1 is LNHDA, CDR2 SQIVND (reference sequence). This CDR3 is CASRSWSDSSTDTQYF. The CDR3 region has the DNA TGTGCCAGTAGGAGTTGGTCTGACTCTAGCACAGATACGCAGTATTTT.

This CDR3 is CASSDQGGASQPQHF. DNA for the CDR3: TGTGCCAGCTCTGACCAGGGAGGGGCAAGTCAGCCCCAGCATTTT. This chain connects TRBV6-1 to TRBJ1-5; D may be TRBD1 (5 bases). Germline loops: CDR1 MNHNS, CDR2 SASEGT. CDR3 size: 15 residues. V dropped 8 bases and J dropped 6 bases, with 20 bases sitting between them.

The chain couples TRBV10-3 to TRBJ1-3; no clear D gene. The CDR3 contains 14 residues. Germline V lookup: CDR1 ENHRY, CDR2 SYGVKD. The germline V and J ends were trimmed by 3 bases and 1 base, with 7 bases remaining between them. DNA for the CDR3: TGTGCCATCAGTGACCCCCCTTCTGGAAACACCATATATTTT. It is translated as CAISDPPSGNTIYF.

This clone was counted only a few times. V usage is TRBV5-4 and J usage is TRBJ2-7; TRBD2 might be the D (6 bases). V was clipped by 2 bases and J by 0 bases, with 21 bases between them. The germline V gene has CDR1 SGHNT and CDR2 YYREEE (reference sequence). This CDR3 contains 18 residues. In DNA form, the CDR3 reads TGTGCCAGCAGCTTTCGTTCTAGCGCGACTGTATCCTCCTACGAGCAGTACTTC. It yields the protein CASSFRSSATVSSYEQYF.

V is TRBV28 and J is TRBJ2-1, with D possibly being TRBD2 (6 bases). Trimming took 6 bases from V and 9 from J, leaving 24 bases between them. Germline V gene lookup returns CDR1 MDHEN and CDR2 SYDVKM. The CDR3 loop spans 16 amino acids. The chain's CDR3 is CASSGPGLRKNSEQFF. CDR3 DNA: TGTGCCAGCAGCGGACCGGGACTCAGGAAAAACAGTGAGCAGTTCTTC. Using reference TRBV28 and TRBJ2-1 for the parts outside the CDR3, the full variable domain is DVKVTQSSRYLVKRTGEKVFLECVQDMDHENMFWYRQDPGLGLRLIYFSYDVKMKEKGDIPEGYSVSREKKERFSLILESASTNQTSMYLCASSGPGLRKNSEQFFGPGTRLTVL.

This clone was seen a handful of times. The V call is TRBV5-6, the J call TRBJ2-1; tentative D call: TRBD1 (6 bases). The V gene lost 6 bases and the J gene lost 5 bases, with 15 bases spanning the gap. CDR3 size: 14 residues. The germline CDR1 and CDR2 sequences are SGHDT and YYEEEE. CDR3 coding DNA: TGTGCCAGCATCCAGTCCAGGGGTCACAATGAGCAGTTCTTC. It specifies CASIQSRGHNEQFF.

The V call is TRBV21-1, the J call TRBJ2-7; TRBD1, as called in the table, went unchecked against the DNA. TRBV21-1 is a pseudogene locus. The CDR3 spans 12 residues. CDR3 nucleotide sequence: TGTGCCAGCCCCGACAGGTCCTACGAGCAGTACTTC. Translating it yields CASPDRSYEQYF.

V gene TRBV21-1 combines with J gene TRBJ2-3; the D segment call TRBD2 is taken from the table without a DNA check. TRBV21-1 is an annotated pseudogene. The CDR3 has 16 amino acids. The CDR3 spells CASTPPRMPSTDTQYF. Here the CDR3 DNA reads TGTGCCAGCACCCCCCCGAGGATGCCGAGCACAGATACGCAGTATTTT.

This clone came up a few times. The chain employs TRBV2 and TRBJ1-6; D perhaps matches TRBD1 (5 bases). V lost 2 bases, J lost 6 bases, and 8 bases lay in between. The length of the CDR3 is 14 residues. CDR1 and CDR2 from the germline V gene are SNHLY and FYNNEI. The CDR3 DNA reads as TGTGCCAGCAGTGAAAGCAGGGTTAATTCACCCCTCCACTTT. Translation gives CASSESRVNSPLHF.

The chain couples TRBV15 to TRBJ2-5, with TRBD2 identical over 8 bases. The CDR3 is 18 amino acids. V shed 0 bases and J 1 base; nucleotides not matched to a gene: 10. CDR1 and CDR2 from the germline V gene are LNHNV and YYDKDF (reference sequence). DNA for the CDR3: TGTGCCACCAGCAGAGATGTTATGGCGGGAGGAATCCAAGAGACCCAGTACTTC. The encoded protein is CATSRDVMAGGIQETQYF.

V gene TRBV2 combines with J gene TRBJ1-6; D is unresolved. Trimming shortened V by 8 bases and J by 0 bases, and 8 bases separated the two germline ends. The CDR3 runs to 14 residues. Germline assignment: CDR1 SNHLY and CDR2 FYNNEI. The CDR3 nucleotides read TGTGCCAGCGGACTGAGCTCCTATAATTCACCCCTCCACTTT. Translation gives CASGLSSYNSPLHF.

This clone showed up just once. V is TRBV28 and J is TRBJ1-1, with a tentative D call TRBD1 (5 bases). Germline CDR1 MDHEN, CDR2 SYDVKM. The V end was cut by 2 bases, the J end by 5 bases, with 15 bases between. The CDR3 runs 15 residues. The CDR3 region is CASSLEARELTEAFF. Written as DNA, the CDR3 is TGTGCCAGCAGTTTAGAGGCCAGGGAATTAACTGAAGCTTTCTTT. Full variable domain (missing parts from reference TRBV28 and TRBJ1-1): DVKVTQSSRYLVKRTGEKVFLECVQDMDHENMFWYRQDPGLGLRLIYFSYDVKMKEKGDIPEGYSVSREKKERFSLILESASTNQTSMYLCASSLEARELTEAFFGQGTRLTVV.

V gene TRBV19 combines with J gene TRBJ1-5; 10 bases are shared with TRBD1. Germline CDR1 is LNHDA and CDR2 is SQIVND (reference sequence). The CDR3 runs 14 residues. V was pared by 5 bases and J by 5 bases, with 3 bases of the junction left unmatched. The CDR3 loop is CASSSTGGDQPQHF. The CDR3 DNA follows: TGTGCCAGTAGTTCGACAGGGGGCGATCAGCCCCAGCATTTT.

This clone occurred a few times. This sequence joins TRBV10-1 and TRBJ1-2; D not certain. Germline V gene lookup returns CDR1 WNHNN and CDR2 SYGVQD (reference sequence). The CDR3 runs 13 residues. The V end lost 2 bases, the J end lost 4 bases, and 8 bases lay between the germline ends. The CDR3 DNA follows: TGCGCCAGCAGTGAGAGAGGCGGCTATGGCTACACCTTC. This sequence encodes CASSERGGYGYTF.

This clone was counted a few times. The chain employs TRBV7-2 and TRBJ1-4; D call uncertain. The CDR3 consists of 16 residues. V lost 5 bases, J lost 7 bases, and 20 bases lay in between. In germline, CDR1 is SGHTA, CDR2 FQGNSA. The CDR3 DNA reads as TGTGCCAGCAGCCGCGGGATTCAAGGACTAGGTGAAAAACTGTTTTTT. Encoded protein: CASSRGIQGLGEKLFF.

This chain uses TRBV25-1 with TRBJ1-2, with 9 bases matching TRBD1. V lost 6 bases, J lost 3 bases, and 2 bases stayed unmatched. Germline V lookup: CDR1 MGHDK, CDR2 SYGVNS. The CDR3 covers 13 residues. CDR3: CASRQGADYGYTF. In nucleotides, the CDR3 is TGTGCCAGCAGACAGGGGGCAGACTATGGCTACACCTTC.

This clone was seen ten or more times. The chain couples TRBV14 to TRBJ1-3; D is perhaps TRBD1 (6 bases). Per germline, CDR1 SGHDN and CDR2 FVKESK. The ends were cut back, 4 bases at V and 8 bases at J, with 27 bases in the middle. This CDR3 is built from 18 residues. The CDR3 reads CASSPPIRRDNSRDTIYF. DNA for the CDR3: TGTGCCAGCAGCCCTCCAATCCGCCGGGACAACAGTCGCGACACCATATATTTT.

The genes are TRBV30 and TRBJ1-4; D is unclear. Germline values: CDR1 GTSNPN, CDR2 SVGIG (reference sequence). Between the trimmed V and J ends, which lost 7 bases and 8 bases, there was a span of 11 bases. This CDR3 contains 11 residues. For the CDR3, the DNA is TGTGCCTCAAACCACTTCGAAAAACTGTTTTTT. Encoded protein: CASNHFEKLFF. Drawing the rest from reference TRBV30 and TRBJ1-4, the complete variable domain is SQTIHQWPATLVQPVGSPLSLECTVEGTSNPNLYWYRQAAGRGLQLLFYSVGIGQISSEVPQNLSASRPQDRQFILSSKKLLLSDSGFYLCASNHFEKLFFGSGTQLSVL.